These T cell receptor beta chains were read from a single sample in a study of blood T cell repertoires in COVID-19. Libraries were prepared by immunoSEQ multiplex PCR; TCRdb keeps only in-frame clonotypes and omits some of them. This table has about 210,000 clones, about 87% appearing once. Source material: PBMCs or T cells enriched from blood (not recorded which). The receptor set was obtained from a man aged 18 to 35 with acute COVID-19. The CDR3 runs from the conserved cysteine through the conserved F or W. Each record gives: J gene, CDR3 length, D gene, V gene, clone size, CDR3 DNA, CDR3 protein. A D gene is named only where the DNA matches it firmly. Size is stated for part of the rows, as once, few or many counts, or as a class when the clone is expanded.

TRBJ1-2 13 NA TRBV27 NA TGTGCCAGCAGTCCGAGGGGGAACTATGGCTACACCTTC CASSPRGNYGYTF
TRBJ2-7 14 TRBD1 TRBV5-4 few TGTGCCAGCAGAACCGACAGGGGTTCCTACGAGCAGTACTTC CASRTDRGSYEQYF
TRBJ1-3 15 NA TRBV19 NA TGTGCCAGTAGTACCCTACCGGGACTTGGAAACACCATATATTTT CASSTLPGLGNTIYF
TRBJ1-5 12 NA TRBV12-3/TRBV12-4 NA TGTGCCAGCAGCCATGAGGGTCAGCCCCAGCATTTT CASSHEGQPQHF
TRBJ2-1 13 NA TRBV2 NA TGTGCCAGCAGTGGACAGAACTACAATGAGCAGTTCTTC CASSGQNYNEQFF
TRBJ2-2 16 NA TRBV7-2 NA TGTGCCAGCAGCTTAGAGGCAGGGATTAACACCGGGGAGCTGTTTTTT CASSLEAGINTGELFF
TRBJ2-1 13 NA TRBV7-2 once TGTGCGTCGAGGTGGAAGCCTTACAATGAGCAGTTCTTC CASRWKPYNEQFF
TRBJ2-1 15 NA TRBV6-4 NA TGTGCCAGCAGTCCTAGGGGACTCGGAGGGGATGAGCAGTTCTTC CASSPRGLGGDEQFF
TRBJ2-3 15 NA TRBV14 NA TGTGCCAGCAGCCAAGAGGCTAGCGCGGCAGATACGCAGTATTTT CASSQEASAADTQYF
TRBJ2-1 14 TRBD2 TRBV29-1 NA TGCAGCGTTGAGGAGCGGGAGGGCCTGAATGAGCAGTTCTTC CSVEEREGLNEQFF
TRBJ2-1 14 NA TRBV13 NA TGTGCCAGCAGCTTTGCGGGTAACGACAATGAGCAGTTCTTC CASSFAGNDNEQFF
TRBJ2-1 15 NA TRBV4-1 few TGCGCCAGCAGCCAAGATAATGCACTCTACAATGAGCAGTTCTTC CASSQDNALYNEQFF
TRBJ1-2 21 TRBD1 TRBV4-1 NA TGCGCCAGCAGCCAACGAATACAGGGGAGAGGACCAAAGGACAGTAACTATGGCTACACCTTC CASSQRIQGRGPKDSNYGYTF
TRBJ1-5 16 TRBD1 TRBV27 NA TGTGCCACCCGGACCGGTCGACAGGGTCCCAATCAGCCCCAGCATTTT CATRTGRQGPNQPQHF
TRBJ2-2 14 TRBD1 TRBV10-3 NA TGTGCCATCTGCCGGGACAGGAACACCGGGGAGCTGTTTTTT CAICRDRNTGELFF
TRBJ2-3 13 NA TRBV11-2 NA TGTGCCAGCAGCTTCACGGGCACAGATACGCAGTATTTT CASSFTGTDTQYF
TRBJ2-3 15 NA TRBV5-1 NA TGCGCCAGCAGCTTGGCATTAAGGACAACAGATACGCAGTATTTT CASSLALRTTDTQYF
TRBJ2-7 14 TRBD2 TRBV2 NA TGTGCCAGCAGCCTGGGACTAGCGGGAGTAGAGCAGTACTTC CASSLGLAGVEQYF
TRBJ1-1 14 TRBD1 TRBV6-5 few TGTGCCAGCAGACCGACAGGGGGCTCCCCTGAAGCTTTCTTT CASRPTGGSPEAFF
TRBJ2-1 15 TRBD2 TRBV7-3 once TGTGCCAGCAGCTTCCGGGGAGGGCGTTCCAATGAGCAGTTCTTC CASSFRGGRSNEQFF
TRBJ1-1 15 TRBD1 TRBV9 few TGTGCCAGCAGCCCTACAGGGGGATTGAACACTGAAGCTTTCTTT CASSPTGGLNTEAFF
TRBJ2-6 15 NA TRBV7-2 NA TGTGCCAGCAGCACACAGGGACCGGGGGCCAACGTCCTGACTTTC CASSTQGPGANVLTF
TRBJ2-3 15 TRBD2 TRBV5-4 NA TGTGCCAGTACATCAAGCGGGGGAGGGTTCGATACGCAGTATTTT CASTSSGGGFDTQYF
TRBJ2-7 15 TRBD1 TRBV11-2 NA TGTGCCAGCAGCCTGCCCAGGGGGACATCCTACGAGCAGTACTTC CASSLPRGTSYEQYF
TRBJ1-1 14 NA TRBV27 NA TGTGCCAGCGCAACCTCACAGGGTCGTACTGAAGCTTTCTTT CASATSQGRTEAFF
TRBJ1-2 15 TRBD1 TRBV9 NA TGTGCCAGCAGCGACCGACAGGGGATGAGGAATGGCTACACCTTC CASSDRQGMRNGYTF
TRBJ2-3 15 TRBD1 TRBV19 once TGTGCCAGTAGCCCGGACAGGGAAGGGGGGGATACGCAGTATTTT CASSPDREGGDTQYF
TRBJ2-6 19 NA TRBV5-1 NA TGCGCCAGCAGCTTGGTATCCGGTGGTTGGAGCTCTGGGGCCAACGTCCTGACTTTC CASSLVSGGWSSGANVLTF
TRBJ1-5 13 TRBD1 TRBV25-1 once TGTGCCAGCAGTGGACAGGGGGGCGGGCCCCAGCATTTT CASSGQGGGPQHF
TRBJ2-3 16 NA TRBV6-5 NA TGTGCCAGCAGTTACAGGCCTAGCAGAACCACAGATACGCAGTATTTT CASSYRPSRTTDTQYF